This T cell receptor (beta chain) was sequenced in a study of T cell repertoires in cytomegalovirus infection. About the study: Indications of both CMV infection and matching HLA type were provided by public TCR beta signatures. Points from the study as a whole: Carriage of CMV together with the relevant HLA was identifiable through cumulative public TCR beta family frequency. Predominance within the ex vivo response was attributable to HLA-C-restricted CMV-specific TCR beta clonotypes.

This clonotype was recorded a few times. Its matching antigen is unknown. MiXCR, run by TCRdb on the reads, gives a single entry per CDR3 protein. The profile shows approximately 250,000 distinct CDR3 sequences, about 7% of them singletons. Sequenced material: PBMCs. This TCR derives from a human donor in good health (CMV status not recorded). Some clones in this sample may be carry-over from other donors' samples.

The CDR3 DNA is TGTGCCAGCAGCCAGTTCAGGGCAGGGAACGACGAGCAGTACTTC. Residues: CASSQFRAGNDEQYF. This chain links TRBV3-1 with TRBJ2-7; a weak D match, TRBD1 (5 bases). CDR3 length equals 15 residues. V gave up 3 bases and J gave up 5 bases, with 17 bases separating them. CDR1 is LGHDT, CDR2 YNNKEL, per germline (reference sequence).